The 8 T cell receptor beta chains in this list originate from one sample, sequenced in a study of control samples from healthy donors and cancer patients. Clones were sequenced by immunoSEQ multiplex PCR, and TCRdb holds only the in-frame ones, with some missing. The sample holds 95,000 to 100,000 clones, around 80% seen once. Sequenced material: blood. The receptors derive from a man in his 60s in good health.

This clone was recorded a few times. The V gene is TRBV11-2, the J gene TRBJ2-1; D is possibly TRBD2 (5 bases). The CDR3 has 16 residues. Trimming shortened V by 0 bases and J by 0 bases, and 9 bases separated the two germline ends. Germline V gene sequence: CDR1 SGHAT, CDR2 FQNNGV. This CDR3 is CASSLEVAFSYNEQFF. The CDR3 nucleotides are TGTGCCAGCAGCTTAGAGGTAGCGTTCTCCTACAATGAGCAGTTCTTC.

The CDR3 DNA is TGTGCCAGCAGCTTAACCGGCAATGAGCAGTTCTTC. It specifies CASSLTGNEQFF. This chain uses TRBV11-3 with TRBJ2-1, with D hard to call. This CDR3 is built from 12 residues. In germline, CDR1 is SGHNT, CDR2 YENEEA. V gave up 2 bases and J gave up 6 bases, with 5 bases separating them.

The chain joins TRBV7-9 to TRBJ2-2; D possibly corresponds to TRBD1 (6 bases). The V end was cut by 5 bases, the J end by 2 bases, with 15 bases between. The CDR3 runs 16 residues. CDR1 SEHNR and CDR2 FQNEAQ come from the germline V gene (reference sequence). CDR3 region: CASSRKTGVNTGELFF. DNA of the CDR3: TGTGCCAGCAGCCGTAAGACAGGAGTTAACACCGGGGAGCTGTTTTTT.

The V call is TRBV2, the J call TRBJ2-1, with no clear D. The CDR3 loop spans 17 amino acids. V was cut by 0 bases and J by 5 bases, with 17 bases left in between. Germline V CDR1 and CDR2: SNHLY, FYNNEI. This chain's CDR3 is CASSEALLGHQDNEQFF. CDR3 sequence (DNA): TGTGCCAGCAGTGAAGCGCTTCTAGGGCACCAAGACAATGAGCAGTTCTTC.

The chain links TRBV3-1 (or the pseudogene TRBV3-2) to TRBJ1-4, with D tentatively TRBD1 (6 bases). The CDR3 runs 14 residues. Germline CDR1 reads LGHDT; CDR2 reads YNNKEL (reference sequence). V was cut by 4 bases and J by 7 bases, with 13 bases left in between. The CDR3 bases are TGTGCCAGCAGCCTCAGGGGAGAGGGTGAAAAACTGTTTTTT. Its protein product is CASSLRGEGEKLFF.

In this sample, this clone turned up once. This chain links TRBV19 with TRBJ2-1; tentatively, D is TRBD2 (7 bases). Germline V gives CDR1 LNHDA, CDR2 SQIVND (reference sequence). The CDR3 totals 14 residues. V lost 5 bases and J 7 bases, leaving 15 bases between the germline ends. CDR3 nucleotide sequence: TGTGCCAGTAGTCGGGGCGGGGGCAAGAATGAGCAGTTCTTC. Translation: CASSRGGGKNEQFF.

The chain is built from TRBV28 and TRBJ1-4, with 7 bases identical to TRBD1. Looked up from germline, CDR1 is MDHEN and CDR2 is SYDVKM. V shed 7 bases, J shed 7 bases, and the junction held 9 bases outside the gene matches. The CDR3 spans 14 residues. DNA for the CDR3: TGTGCCAGCATCCCGACAGGGCTAGGTGAAAAACTGTTTTTT. Protein product: CASIPTGLGEKLFF.

The chain joins TRBV30 to TRBJ1-1; D remains ambiguous. Germline V gives CDR1 GTSNPN, CDR2 SVGIG (reference sequence). V shed 0 bases and J shed 5 bases, with 10 bases lying between them. The CDR3 is 13 amino acids. CDR3 sequence: CAWSVNTGTEAFF. The CDR3 bases are TGTGCCTGGAGTGTTAATACGGGAACTGAAGCTTTCTTT.